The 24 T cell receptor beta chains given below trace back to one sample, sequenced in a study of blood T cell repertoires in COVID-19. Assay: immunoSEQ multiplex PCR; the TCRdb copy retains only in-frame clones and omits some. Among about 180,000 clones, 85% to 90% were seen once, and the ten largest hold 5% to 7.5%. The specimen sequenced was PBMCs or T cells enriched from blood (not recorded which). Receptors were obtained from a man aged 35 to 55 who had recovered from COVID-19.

The CDR3 nucleotides read TGTGCCAGCAGTAGAAATCAGGCCGATACGCAGTATTTT. Translating gives CASSRNQADTQYF. The V call is TRBV25-1, the J call TRBJ2-3; D gene uncertain. CDR1 is MGHDK and CDR2 is SYGVNS in the germline V gene. Trimming pared 5 bases from V and 6 bases from J, leaving 12 bases between. The CDR3 has 13 amino acids.

CDR3 sequence: CASSQGGTGGIDTQYF. CDR3 bases: TGTGCCAGCAGCCAAGGAGGAACAGGGGGCATAGATACGCAGTATTTT. The chain uses TRBV3-1 (or the pseudogene TRBV3-2) and TRBJ2-3, with 9 bases aligning to TRBD1. This CDR3 spans 16 amino acids. The J segment lost 5 bases and the V segment lost 1 base, leaving 7 bases of the junction unmatched. The germline CDR1 and CDR2 sequences are LGHDT and YNNKEL (reference sequence).

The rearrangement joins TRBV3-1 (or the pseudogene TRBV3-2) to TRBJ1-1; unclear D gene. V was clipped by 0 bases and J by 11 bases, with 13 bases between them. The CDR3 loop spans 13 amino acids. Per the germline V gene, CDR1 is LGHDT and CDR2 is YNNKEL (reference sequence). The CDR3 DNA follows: TGTGCCAGCAGCCAAGAAAGAGGGAGCGGCGCTTTCTTT. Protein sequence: CASSQERGSGAFF.

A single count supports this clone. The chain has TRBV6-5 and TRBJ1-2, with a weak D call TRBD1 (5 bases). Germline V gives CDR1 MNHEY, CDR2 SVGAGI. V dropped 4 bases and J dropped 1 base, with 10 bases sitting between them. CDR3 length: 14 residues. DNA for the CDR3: TGTGCCAGCAGTTCGGGGGGGGATAACTATGGCTACACCTTC. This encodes CASSSGGDNYGYTF.

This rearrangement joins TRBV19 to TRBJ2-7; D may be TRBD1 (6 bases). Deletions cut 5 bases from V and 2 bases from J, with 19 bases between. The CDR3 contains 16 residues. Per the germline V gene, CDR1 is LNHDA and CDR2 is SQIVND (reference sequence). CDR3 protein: CASSYAFGTLPYEQYF. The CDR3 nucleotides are TGTGCCAGTAGTTATGCGTTCGGGACACTCCCCTACGAGCAGTACTTC.

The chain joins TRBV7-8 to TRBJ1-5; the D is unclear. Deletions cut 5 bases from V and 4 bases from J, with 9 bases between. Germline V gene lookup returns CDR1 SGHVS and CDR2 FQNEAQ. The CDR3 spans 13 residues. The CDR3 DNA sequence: TGTGCCAGCAGCCCCCCGGGGAATCAGCCCCAGCATTTT. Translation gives CASSPPGNQPQHF.

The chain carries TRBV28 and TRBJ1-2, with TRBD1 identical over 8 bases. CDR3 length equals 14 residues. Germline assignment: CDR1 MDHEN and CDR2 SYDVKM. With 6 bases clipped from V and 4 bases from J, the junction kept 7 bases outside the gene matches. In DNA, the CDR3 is TGTGCCAGCAGCTTGACAGGGGAAGTCTATGGCTACACCTTC. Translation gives CASSLTGEVYGYTF.

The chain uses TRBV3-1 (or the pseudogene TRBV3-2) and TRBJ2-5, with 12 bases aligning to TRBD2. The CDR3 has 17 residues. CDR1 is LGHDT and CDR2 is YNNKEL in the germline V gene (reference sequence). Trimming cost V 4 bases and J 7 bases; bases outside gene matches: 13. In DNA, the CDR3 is TGTGCCAGCAGCCGAATGACTAGCGGGAGTACCTCCGTGACCCAGTACTTC. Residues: CASSRMTSGSTSVTQYF.

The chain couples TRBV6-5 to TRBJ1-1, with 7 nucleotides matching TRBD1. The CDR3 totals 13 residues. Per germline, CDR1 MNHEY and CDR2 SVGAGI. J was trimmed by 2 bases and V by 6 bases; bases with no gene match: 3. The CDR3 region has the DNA TGTGCCAGCAGGACAGGGCTAAACACTGAAGCTTTCTTT. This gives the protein CASRTGLNTEAFF.

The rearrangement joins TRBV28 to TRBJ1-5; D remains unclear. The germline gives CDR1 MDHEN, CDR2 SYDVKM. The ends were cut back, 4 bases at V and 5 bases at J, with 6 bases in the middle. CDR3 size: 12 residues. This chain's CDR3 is CASSSFDQPQHF. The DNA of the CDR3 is TGTGCCAGCAGTTCGTTCGATCAGCCCCAGCATTTT.

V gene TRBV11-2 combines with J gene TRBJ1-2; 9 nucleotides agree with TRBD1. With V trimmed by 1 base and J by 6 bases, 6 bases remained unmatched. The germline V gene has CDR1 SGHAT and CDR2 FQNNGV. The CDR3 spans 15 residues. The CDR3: CASSLVGTGTDGYTF. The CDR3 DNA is TGTGCCAGCAGCTTAGTAGGGACAGGGACGGATGGCTACACCTTC. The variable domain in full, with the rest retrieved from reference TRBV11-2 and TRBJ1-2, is EAGVAQSPRYKIIEKRQSVAFWCNPISGHATLYWYQQILGQGPKLLIQFQNNGVVDDSQLPKDRFSAERLKGVDSTLKIQPAKLEDSAVYLCASSLVGTGTDGYTFGSGTRLTVV.

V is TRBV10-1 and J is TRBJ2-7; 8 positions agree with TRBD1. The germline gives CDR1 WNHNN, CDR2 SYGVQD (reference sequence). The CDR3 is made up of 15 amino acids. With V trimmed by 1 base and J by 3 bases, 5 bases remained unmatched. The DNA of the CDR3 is TGCGCCAGCAGTGAGTTTCGGGACAGGTACTACGAGCAGTACTTC. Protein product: CASSEFRDRYYEQYF.

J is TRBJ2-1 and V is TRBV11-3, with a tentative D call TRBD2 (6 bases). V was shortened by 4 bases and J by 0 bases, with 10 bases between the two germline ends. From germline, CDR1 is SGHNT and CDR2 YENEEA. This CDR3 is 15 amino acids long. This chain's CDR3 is CASSSGLISYNEQFF. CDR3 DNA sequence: TGTGCCAGCAGCTCGGGACTGATCTCCTACAATGAGCAGTTCTTC.

The CDR3 DNA follows: TGTGCCAGCAGCCCCACAGGGGGCTATCAGCCCCAGCATTTT. Translation gives CASSPTGGYQPQHF. The chain carries TRBV3-1 (or the pseudogene TRBV3-2) and TRBJ1-5, with TRBD1 identical over 9 bases. Germline V lookup: CDR1 LGHDT, CDR2 YNNKEL (reference sequence). This CDR3 is 14 amino acids long. The junction had 3 bases not matched to a gene; V was cut back by 4 bases and J by 5 bases.

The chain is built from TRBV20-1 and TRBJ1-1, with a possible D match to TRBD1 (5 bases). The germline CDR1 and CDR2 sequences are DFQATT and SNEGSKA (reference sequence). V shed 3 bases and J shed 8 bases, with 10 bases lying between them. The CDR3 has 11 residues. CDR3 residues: CSASRRDEAFF. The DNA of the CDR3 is TGCAGTGCTAGTAGGCGGGACGAAGCTTTCTTT.

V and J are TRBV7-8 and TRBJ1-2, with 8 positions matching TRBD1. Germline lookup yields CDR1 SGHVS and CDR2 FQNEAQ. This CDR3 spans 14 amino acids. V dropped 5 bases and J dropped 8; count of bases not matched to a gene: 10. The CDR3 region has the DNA TGTGCCAGCAGCCCGGGCCCGGGACAGGCCGGCTACACCTTC. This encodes CASSPGPGQAGYTF. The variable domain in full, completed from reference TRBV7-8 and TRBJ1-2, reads GAGVSQSPRYKVAKRGQDVALRCDPISGHVSLFWYQQALGQGPEFLTYFQNEAQLDKSGLPSDRFFAERPEGSVSTLKIQRTQQEDSAVYLCASSPGPGQAGYTFGSGTRLTVV.

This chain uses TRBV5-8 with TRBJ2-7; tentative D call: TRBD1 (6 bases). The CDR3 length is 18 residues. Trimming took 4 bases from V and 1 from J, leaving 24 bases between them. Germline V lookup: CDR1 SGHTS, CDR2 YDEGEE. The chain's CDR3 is CASSRIRLRGPESYEQYF. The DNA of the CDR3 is TGTGCCAGCAGCCGAATCAGACTCAGGGGACCAGAATCCTACGAGCAGTACTTC.

The DNA for the CDR3 is TGCGCCAGCAGCCGGACCGGGGAGGATAATCAGCCCCAGCATTTT. Encoded protein: CASSRTGEDNQPQHF. This chain uses TRBV5-1 with TRBJ1-5, with no clear D. V lost 4 bases, J lost 4 bases, and 15 bases lay in between. The CDR3 loop spans 15 amino acids. Germline V gives CDR1 SGHRS, CDR2 YFSETQ.

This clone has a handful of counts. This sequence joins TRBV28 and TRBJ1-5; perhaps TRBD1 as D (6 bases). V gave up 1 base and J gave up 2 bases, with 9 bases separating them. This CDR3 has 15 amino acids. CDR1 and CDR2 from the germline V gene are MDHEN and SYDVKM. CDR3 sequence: CASSLFAGGNQPQHF. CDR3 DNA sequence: TGTGCCAGCAGTTTATTCGCAGGGGGCAATCAGCCCCAGCATTTT.

The CDR3 sequence is CASSDNAYNSPLHF. DNA of the CDR3: TGTGCCAGCAGTGACAATGCCTATAATTCACCCCTCCACTTT. The chain has TRBV25-1 and TRBJ1-6; D unclear. The germline gives CDR1 MGHDK, CDR2 SYGVNS. The V end lost 3 bases, the J end lost 2 bases, and 5 bases lay between the germline ends. CDR3 length equals 14 residues.

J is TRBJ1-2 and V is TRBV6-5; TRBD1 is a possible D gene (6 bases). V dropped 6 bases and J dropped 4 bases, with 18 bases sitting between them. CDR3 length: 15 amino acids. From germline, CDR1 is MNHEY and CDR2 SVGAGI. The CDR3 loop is CASSSPNRARYGYTF. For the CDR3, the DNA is TGTGCCAGCAGCTCCCCCAACAGGGCCCGCTATGGCTACACCTTC.

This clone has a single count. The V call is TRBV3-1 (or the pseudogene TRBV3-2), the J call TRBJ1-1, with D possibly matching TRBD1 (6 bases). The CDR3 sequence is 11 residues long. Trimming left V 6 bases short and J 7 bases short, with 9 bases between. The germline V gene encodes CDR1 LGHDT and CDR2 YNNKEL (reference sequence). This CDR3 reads CASSRTDEAFF. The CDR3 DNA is TGTGCCAGCAGTCGGACAGATGAAGCTTTCTTT.

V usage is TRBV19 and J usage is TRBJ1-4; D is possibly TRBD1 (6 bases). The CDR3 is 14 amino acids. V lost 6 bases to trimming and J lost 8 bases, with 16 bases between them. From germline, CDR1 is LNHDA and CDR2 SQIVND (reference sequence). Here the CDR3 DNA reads TGTGCCAGTAGAACCTCGGACAGCCTCGAAAAACTGTTTTTT. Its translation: CASRTSDSLEKLFF.

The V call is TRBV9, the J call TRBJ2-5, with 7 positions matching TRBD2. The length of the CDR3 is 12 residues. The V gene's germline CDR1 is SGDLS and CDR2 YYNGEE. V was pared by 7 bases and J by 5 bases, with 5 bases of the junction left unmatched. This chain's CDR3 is CASGAAGETQYF. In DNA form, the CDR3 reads TGTGCCAGCGGGGCAGCGGGGGAGACCCAGTACTTC.